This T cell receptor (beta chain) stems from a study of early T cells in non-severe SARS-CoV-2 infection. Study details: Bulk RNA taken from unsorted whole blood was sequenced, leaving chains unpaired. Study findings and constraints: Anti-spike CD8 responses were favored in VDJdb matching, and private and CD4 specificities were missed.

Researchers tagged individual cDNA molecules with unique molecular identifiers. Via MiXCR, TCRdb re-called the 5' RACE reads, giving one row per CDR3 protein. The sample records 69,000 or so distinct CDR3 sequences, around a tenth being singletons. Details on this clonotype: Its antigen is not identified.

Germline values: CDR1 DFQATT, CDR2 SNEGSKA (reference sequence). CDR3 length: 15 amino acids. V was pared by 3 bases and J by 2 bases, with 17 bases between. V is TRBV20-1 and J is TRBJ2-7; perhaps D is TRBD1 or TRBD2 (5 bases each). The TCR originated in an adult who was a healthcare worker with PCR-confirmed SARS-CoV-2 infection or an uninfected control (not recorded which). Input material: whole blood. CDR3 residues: CSASGHGTVAYEQYF. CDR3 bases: TGCAGTGCTAGTGGTCATGGGACGGTGGCCTACGAGCAGTACTTC.